This TCR beta chain was observed in a study of radiotherapy plus CTLA-4 blockade in lung cancer. Study-level background: Objective responses were seen in 15% to 20% of patients, disease control in roughly 30%.

General study findings and limits: Blood-borne expansion of tumor-derived TCR clones followed radiotherapy plus ipilimumab.

On this clone itself: Its antigen is not identified. The junction does not match germline at one end; this may be a read error.

The table came from immunoSEQ multiplex PCR; TCRdb's copy has only in-frame clones and leaves some out. The sample yields 90,000 to 100,000 clones, 82% seen once. Germline V gene sequence: CDR1 MNHEY, CDR2 SVGAGI. The CDR3 contains 9 residues. The source of this sequence is a human donor with non-small cell lung cancer that progressed on radiotherapy plus ipilimumab. The gene calls are TRBV6-5 and TRBJ1-5; D is unclear. This specimen was peripheral blood, taken from a patient treated with radiotherapy plus ipilimumab. CDR3 residues: CASSHDAAF. The CDR3 nucleotides are TGTGCCAGCAGTCACGACGCCGCTTTT.